Below, 19 T cell receptor beta chains from the same sample are listed, as sequenced in a study of T cell changes during pregnancy in multiple sclerosis. Produced via immunoSEQ multiplex PCR; TCRdb's table is partial and in-frame only. The table records roughly 85,000 clones, approximately 89% of them present only once. Source: peripheral blood, taken in the first trimester of pregnancy. These receptor sequences come from a female donor with multiple sclerosis, enrolled in a pregnancy study.

The V and J genes are TRBV15 and TRBJ2-7; weak D call: TRBD1 (6 bases). Germline CDR1 is LNHNV and CDR2 is YYDKDF (reference sequence). This CDR3 has 14 residues. Trimming stripped 1 base from V and 5 bases from J, with 12 bases between. CDR3 in DNA: TGTGCCACCAGCAGAGGAACACGACAGGACGAGCAGTACTTC. It yields the protein CATSRGTRQDEQYF.

The V and J genes are TRBV5-6 and TRBJ1-5, with 7 bases fitting TRBD1. The germline gives CDR1 SGHDT, CDR2 YYEEEE. J was trimmed by 7 bases and V by 0 bases; bases with no gene match: 13. The CDR3 totals 17 residues. CDR3 sequence (DNA): TGTGCCAGCAGCTTGGCCGGAGCCGGAGGGGGCACCCAGCCCCAGCATTTT. It yields the protein CASSLAGAGGGTQPQHF. Variable domain in full (rest from reference TRBV5-6 and TRBJ1-5): DAGVTQSPTHLIKTRGQQVTLRCSPKSGHDTVSWYQQALGQGPQFIFQYYEEEERQRGNFPDRFSGHQFPNYSSELNVNALLLGDSALYLCASSLAGAGGGTQPQHFGDGTRLSIL.

CDR3 sequence (DNA): TGTGCCAGCAGCTTGGGGGACAGGGGGCAAGAGACCCAGTACTTC. Amino acid sequence: CASSLGDRGQETQYF. The V and J genes are TRBV5-6 and TRBJ2-5, with 11 nucleotides matching TRBD1. In germline, CDR1 is SGHDT, CDR2 YYEEEE. The CDR3 is 15 amino acids. J was trimmed by 2 bases and V by 0 bases; bases with no gene match: 0.

This chain connects TRBV18 to TRBJ2-1; 11 bases map to TRBD2. This CDR3 is 17 amino acids long. V gave up 3 bases and J gave up 4 bases; unmatched junction bases: 8. Germline V gene lookup returns CDR1 KGHSH and CDR2 LQKENI. The CDR3 DNA sequence: TGTGCCAGCTCACCCAAGGGGACTAGCGGACTATACAATGAGCAGTTCTTC. Protein sequence: CASSPKGTSGLYNEQFF.

The chain has TRBV12-5 and TRBJ2-1; D might be TRBD2 (6 bases). The CDR3 extends over 15 amino acids. Looked up from germline, CDR1 is LGHNT and CDR2 is FRNRAP. Trimming left V 7 bases short and J 8 bases short, with 21 bases between. This CDR3 is CASAGPGLKPDEQFF. Written as DNA, the CDR3 is TGTGCTAGTGCCGGGCCGGGACTCAAACCTGATGAGCAGTTCTTC.

This clone was detected only once. J is TRBJ2-5 and V is TRBV2; no clear D gene. The CDR3 sequence is 11 residues long. V dropped 9 bases and J dropped 5 bases, with 10 bases sitting between them. Germline CDR1 reads SNHLY; CDR2 reads FYNNEI. The DNA for the CDR3 is TGTGCCAGTACAGAGCTCGAGACCCAGTACTTC. Translated, it gives CASTELETQYF.

The V gene is TRBV27, the J gene TRBJ1-5, with D unclear. Germline lookup yields CDR1 MNHEY and CDR2 SMNVEV (reference sequence). Trimming took off 2 bases at V and 6 bases at J, with 20 bases between the two ends. This CDR3 has 17 amino acids. The CDR3 DNA sequence: TGTGCCAGCAGTTTACGTCGTTCCACCTCGGGAGGTCAGCCCCAGCATTTT. Its protein product is CASSLRRSTSGGQPQHF.

This sequence joins TRBV5-1 and TRBJ1-2; possibly TRBD1 for D (5 bases). V lost 0 bases and J lost 4, with 25 bases in between. The CDR3 contains 19 residues. Germline V gene data show CDR1 as SGHRS and CDR2 as YFSETQ. The CDR3 region is CASSLGGTSRSRMGYGYTF. CDR3 coding DNA: TGCGCCAGCAGCTTGGGCGGGACGTCACGGAGTCGAATGGGCTATGGCTACACCTTC.

This rearrangement joins TRBV7-3 to TRBJ2-1; a possible D gene is TRBD1 (8 bases). CDR1 is SGHTA, CDR2 FQGTGA, per germline. V was cut by 2 bases and J by 8 bases, with 28 bases left in between. The CDR3 is 19 residues long. CDR3 loop: CASSLAGDRGHSRFYEQFF. The CDR3 region has the DNA TGTGCCAGCAGCTTAGCGGGAGACAGGGGTCACAGTAGGTTCTATGAGCAGTTCTTC.

In DNA, the CDR3 is TGTGCCAGTAGTGCCGGACAGGGAGGTTACGAGCAGTACTTC. Protein: CASSAGQGGYEQYF. V and J are TRBV19 and TRBJ2-7; 8 positions agree with TRBD1. The CDR3 contains 14 residues. J was trimmed by 4 bases and V by 5 bases; bases with no gene match: 7. From germline, CDR1 is LNHDA and CDR2 SQIVND (reference sequence).

The chain combines TRBV7-2 with TRBJ2-7; D may be TRBD1 (5 bases). This CDR3 contains 14 residues. V was shortened by 1 base and J by 4 bases, with 11 bases between the two germline ends. CDR1 and CDR2 from the germline V gene are SGHTA and FQGNSA. The CDR3 reads CASSLVQGIYEQYF. CDR3 in DNA: TGTGCCAGCAGCTTAGTCCAGGGAATATACGAGCAGTACTTC.

The chain recombines TRBV4-1 with TRBJ2-1, with D perhaps matching TRBD1 (5 bases). V was shortened by 0 bases and J by 4 bases, with 7 bases between the two germline ends. The CDR3 spans 14 residues. Germline V gene data show CDR1 as MGHRA and CDR2 as YSYEKL. DNA of the CDR3: TGCGCCAGCAGCCAAGATACAGGATACAATGAGCAGTTCTTC. This codes for CASSQDTGYNEQFF.

The chain combines TRBV2 with TRBJ2-2; 9 bases fit TRBD2. In germline, CDR1 is SNHLY, CDR2 FYNNEI. The CDR3 runs 14 residues. V gave up 7 bases and J gave up 6 bases; unmatched junction bases: 6. As DNA, the CDR3 is TGTGCCAGCACCGCGAAGCGGGAGGCCGGGGAGCTGTTTTTT. Translating it yields CASTAKREAGELFF.

The V and J genes are TRBV7-9 and TRBJ2-1; TRBD1 agrees at 10 bases. The CDR3 contains 17 residues. The V and J ends lost 3 bases and 6 bases, in that order; junction bases with no gene match: 11. Looked up from germline, CDR1 is SEHNR and CDR2 is FQNEAQ (reference sequence). CDR3 sequence: CASSFETGGPSSNEQFF. The CDR3 coding sequence is TGTGCCAGCAGCTTCGAGACAGGGGGCCCGAGTTCCAATGAGCAGTTCTTC.

The V gene is TRBV30, the J gene TRBJ1-6; 7 bases line up with TRBD1. Germline V gene data show CDR1 as GTSNPN and CDR2 as SVGIG (reference sequence). V lost 1 base and J lost 5; bases outside the gene matches: 5. CDR3 size: 15 residues. The CDR3 DNA is TGTGCCTGGAGTGCTCGACAGGGTGATAATTCACCCCTCCACTTT. Translating it yields CAWSARQGDNSPLHF.

V is TRBV19 and J is TRBJ2-7, with a possible D match to TRBD1 (6 bases). The V and J ends lost 3 bases and 6 bases respectively, with 12 bases between them. Germline-derived CDR1 and CDR2 are LNHDA and SQIVND (reference sequence). This CDR3 region has 13 residues. DNA of the CDR3: TGTGCCAGTAGTATGGGGGCAGGGACCGAGCAGTACTTC. Translated: CASSMGAGTEQYF. The whole variable domain, filled in from reference TRBV19 and TRBJ2-7, reads DGGITQSPKYLFRKEGQNVTLSCEQNLNHDAMYWYRQDPGQGLRLIYYSQIVNDFQKGDIAEGYSVSREKKESFPLTVTSAQKNPTAFYLCASSMGAGTEQYFGPGTRLTVT.

As DNA, the CDR3 is TGTGCCAGCAGTTTAGACAGTCGTCAGCCCCAGCATTTT. This sequence encodes CASSLDSRQPQHF. The J gene is TRBJ1-5, the V gene TRBV6-5, with a possible D match to TRBD1 (5 bases). The V end was cut by 4 bases, the J end by 6 bases, with 10 bases between. Germline assignment: CDR1 MNHEY and CDR2 SVGAGI. This CDR3 is 13 amino acids long.

This sequence joins TRBV28 and TRBJ1-2; TRBD1 is a possible D gene (5 bases). The CDR3 has 14 amino acids. Germline V gives CDR1 MDHEN, CDR2 SYDVKM. The germline V and J ends were trimmed by 7 bases and 0 bases, with 12 bases remaining between them. The CDR3 region is CASIFSGTNYGYTF. CDR3 DNA: TGTGCCAGCATTTTTTCAGGGACTAACTATGGCTACACCTTC.

The V gene is TRBV28, the J gene TRBJ2-7; 10 nucleotides agree with TRBD2. This CDR3 region has 15 residues. V was pared by 5 bases and J by 2 bases, with 6 bases of the junction left unmatched. In germline, CDR1 is MDHEN, CDR2 SYDVKM. CDR3 coding DNA: TGTGCCAGCAGTATTAGCGGGGGGCCAGCCTACGAGCAGTACTTC. Translated: CASSISGGPAYEQYF.